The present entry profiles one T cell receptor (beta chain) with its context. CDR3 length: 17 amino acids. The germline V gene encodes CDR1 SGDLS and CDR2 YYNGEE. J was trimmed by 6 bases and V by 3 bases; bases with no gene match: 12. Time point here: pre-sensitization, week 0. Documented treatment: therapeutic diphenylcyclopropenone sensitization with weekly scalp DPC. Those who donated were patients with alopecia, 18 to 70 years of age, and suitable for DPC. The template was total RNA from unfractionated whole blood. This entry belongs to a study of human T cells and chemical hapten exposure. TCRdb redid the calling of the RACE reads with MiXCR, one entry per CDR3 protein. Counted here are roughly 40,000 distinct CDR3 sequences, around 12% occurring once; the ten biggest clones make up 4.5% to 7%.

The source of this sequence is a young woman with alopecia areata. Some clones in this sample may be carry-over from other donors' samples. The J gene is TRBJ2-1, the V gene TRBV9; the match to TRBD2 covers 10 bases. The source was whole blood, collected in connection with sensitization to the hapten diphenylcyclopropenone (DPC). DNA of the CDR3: TGTGCCAGCAGCGCCCATTCTGGGGTAGCGGGAGGCAATGAGCAGTTCTTC. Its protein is CASSAHSGVAGGNEQFF. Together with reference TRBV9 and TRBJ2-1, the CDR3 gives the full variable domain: DSGVTQTPKHLITATGQRVTLRCSPRSGDLSVYWYQQSLDQGLQFLIQYYNGEERAKGNILERFSAQQFPDLHSELNLSSLELGDSALYFCASSAHSGVAGGNEQFFGPGTRLTVL.